Listed below are T cell receptor beta chains from one sample, sequenced in a study of T cell repertoires and HLA-DP antigens. Their antigen targets remain unknown. Sequencing used immunoSEQ multiplex PCR; TCRdb keeps in-frame clones, though not all of them. This table has 75,000 to 90,000 clones, about nine tenths appearing once. Sequenced input: CD4+ T cells from PBMCs. Source of these receptors: a man in his fifties in good health and CMV-seronegative. CDR3s include the opening cysteine and the closing phenylalanine or tryptophan. D genes are given only for firm matches. Clone sizes are given selectively: once, few, many, or a class where the clone is expanded.

TRBJ2-2,TRBD2,TRBV27,14,.,TGTGCCGCCCGGGGACTAGCGGACACCGGGGAGCTGTTTTTT,CAARGLADTGELFF
TRBJ2-5,.,TRBV7-9,15,.,TGTGCCAGCAGCTTAGGAGGCAGGCCCCAAGAGACCCAGTACTTC,CASSLGGRPQETQYF
TRBJ2-3,.,TRBV5-1,13,.,TGCGCCAGCAGCTTGCAGGGCACAGATACGCAGTATTTT,CASSLQGTDTQYF
TRBJ2-2,TRBD1,TRBV18,16,.,TGTGCCAGCTCACCACCTGGGGGACAGATGGCCGGGGAGCTGTTTTTT,CASSPPGGQMAGELFF
TRBJ2-5,.,TRBV7-2,14,.,TGTGCCAGCAGCTTGCTGGACCCGGGGCAGACCCAGTACTTC,CASSLLDPGQTQYF
TRBJ1-2,TRBD1,TRBV5-1,13,.,TGCGCCAGCAGCCGGGGACAGGAGGATTTCTACACCTTC,CASSRGQEDFYTF
TRBJ2-3,.,TRBV5-4,13,once,TGTGCCAGCAGCTTGGATGTGGGAGATACGCAGTATTTT,CASSLDVGDTQYF
TRBJ2-3,.,TRBV2,16,.,TGTGCCAGTATACAAGGAGGGGGCTCGAGGACAGATACGCAGTATTTT,CASIQGGGSRTDTQYF
TRBJ1-2,.,TRBV5-1,14,once,TGCGCCAGCAGTCAGGACGGCCATGGGGATGGCTACACCTTC,CASSQDGHGDGYTF
TRBJ2-7,.,TRBV12-2,16,.,TGTGCAAGTCGCTCGGACTGGCCCTCTGAGGCCTACGAGCAGTACTTC,CASRSDWPSEAYEQYF
TRBJ2-7,TRBD1,TRBV9,12,.,TGTGCCAGCAGCGGGGACAGCTACGAGCAGTACTTC,CASSGDSYEQYF
TRBJ1-4,.,TRBV19,14,.,TGTGCCAGTAGCCTAGGACAGACTAATGAAAAACTGTTTTTT,CASSLGQTNEKLFF
TRBJ1-5,TRBD1,TRBV7-2,17,.,TGTGCCAGCAGCTTAGGGCCAGGGGGTAGTAGCAATCAGCCCCAGCATTTT,CASSLGPGGSSNQPQHF
TRBJ1-1,.,TRBV6-5,12,.,TGTGCCAGCAATCAGCCCAACACTGAAGCTTTCTTT,CASNQPNTEAFF
TRBJ2-4,TRBD2,TRBV28,16,.,TGTGCCAGCAGTCTTCTAGCGGTGCAGACCAAAAACATTCAGTACTTC,CASSLLAVQTKNIQYF
TRBJ2-2,.,TRBV5-1,16,.,TGCGCCAGCAGCTTGTACGAGACTAGAGACACCGGGGAGCTGTTTTTT,CASSLYETRDTGELFF
TRBJ1-1,TRBD1,TRBV30,14,.,TGTGCCTGGAGTGGGGACAGTTTAGTAAATAAAGCTTTCTTT,CAWSGDSLVNKAFF
TRBJ1-1,.,TRBV7-2,14,.,TGTGCCAGCAGCCGTCTCGGGCCGAACACTGAAGCTTTCTTT,CASSRLGPNTEAFF
TRBJ1-5,TRBD1,TRBV2,17,few,TGTGCCAGCAGTGGAACGGCAGGGGGCACGAGCAATCAGCCCCAGCATTTT,CASSGTAGGTSNQPQHF
TRBJ1-5,.,TRBV15,16,.,TGTGCCACCAGCATAGGAGGGGACCTTAGCAATCAGCCCCAGCATTTT,CATSIGGDLSNQPQHF
TRBJ2-2,TRBD1,TRBV5-5,15,.,TGTGCCAGCAGCTTGCGGACAGGGGGTCCCGGGGAGCTGTTTTTT,CASSLRTGGPGELFF
TRBJ2-2,.,TRBV11-2,13,.,TGTGCCAGCAGCTTCGTAATCACCGGGGAGCTGTTTTTT,CASSFVITGELFF
TRBJ2-2,TRBD2,TRBV30,15,.,TGTGCCTGGAGTGGGTTAGCGGGGGACACCGGGGAGCTGTTTTTT,CAWSGLAGDTGELFF
TRBJ2-7,.,TRBV6-1,12,.,TGTGCCAGCAGTGAACGGGGTTACGAGCAGTACTTC,CASSERGYEQYF
TRBJ2-5,.,TRBV30,13,.,TGTGCCTGGAGCCGGGGTCTTAAAGAGACCCAGTACTTC,CAWSRGLKETQYF